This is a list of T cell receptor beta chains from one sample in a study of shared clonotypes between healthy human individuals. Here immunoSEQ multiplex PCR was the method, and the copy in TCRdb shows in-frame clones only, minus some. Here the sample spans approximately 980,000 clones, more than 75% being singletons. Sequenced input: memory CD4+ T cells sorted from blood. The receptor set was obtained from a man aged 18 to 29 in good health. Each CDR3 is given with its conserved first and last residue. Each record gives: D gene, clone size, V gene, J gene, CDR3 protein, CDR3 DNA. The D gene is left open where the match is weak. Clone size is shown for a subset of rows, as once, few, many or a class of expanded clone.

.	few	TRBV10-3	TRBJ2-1	CAISESFHNEQFF	TGTGCCATCAGTGAGTCATTCCACAATGAGCAGTTCTTC
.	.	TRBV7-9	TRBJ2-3	CASSLMQSDTQYF	TGTGCCAGCAGCTTAATGCAGTCAGATACGCAGTATTTT
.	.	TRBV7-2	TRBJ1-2	CASSPNRNYGYTF	TGTGCCAGCAGCCCCAACAGAAACTATGGCTACACCTTC
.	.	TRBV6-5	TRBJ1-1	CASTRHQNTEAFF	TGTGCCAGCACCCGACACCAGAACACTGAAGCTTTCTTT
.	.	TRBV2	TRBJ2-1	CASRDSGTNEQFF	TGTGCCAGCAGAGACTCCGGGACCAATGAGCAGTTCTTC
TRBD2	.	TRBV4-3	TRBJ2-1	CASSQIGTSGRSYNEQFF	TGCGCCAGCAGCCAAATCGGGACTAGCGGGAGAAGTTACAATGAGCAGTTCTTC
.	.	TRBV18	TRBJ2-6	CASSRGAGANVLTF	TGTGCCAGCTCACGGGGGGCTGGGGCCAACGTCCTGACTTTC
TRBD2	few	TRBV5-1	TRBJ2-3	CASSLGISGARTDTQYF	TGCGCCAGCAGCTTGGGGATTAGCGGGGCCCGCACAGATACGCAGTATTTT
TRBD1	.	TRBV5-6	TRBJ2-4	CASSVGQQSIQYF	TGTGCCAGCAGCGTGGGACAGCAATCCATTCAGTACTTC
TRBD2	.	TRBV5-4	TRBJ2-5	CASREAGLGQETQYF	TGTGCCAGCAGGGAAGCGGGACTAGGGCAGGAGACCCAGTACTTC
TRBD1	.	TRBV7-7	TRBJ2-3	CASSPRDRGDTQYF	TGTGCTAGCAGCCCCCGGGACAGGGGGGATACGCAGTATTTT
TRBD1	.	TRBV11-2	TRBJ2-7	CASSPDRDEQYF	TGTGCCAGCAGCCCAGACAGGGACGAGCAGTACTTC
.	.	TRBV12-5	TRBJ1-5	CASGLVMGTRDYSNQPQHF	TGTGCTAGTGGTTTGGTAATGGGTACGAGAGATTATAGCAATCAGCCCCAGCATTTT
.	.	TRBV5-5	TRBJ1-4	CASSLDGLNEKLFF	TGTGCCAGCAGCTTGGACGGTTTAAATGAAAAACTGTTTTTT
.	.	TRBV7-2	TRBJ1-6	CASSLGHYNSPLHF	TGTGCCAGCAGCTTAGGACACTATAATTCACCCCTCCACTTT
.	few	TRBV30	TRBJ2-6	CAWSSGRTSGANVLTF	TGTGCCTGGAGTTCCGGACGGACCTCTGGGGCCAACGTCCTGACTTTC
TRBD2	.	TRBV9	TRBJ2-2	CASSVDSGGLNTGELFF	TGTGCCAGCAGCGTAGATAGCGGGGGGCTGAACACCGGGGAGCTGTTTTTT
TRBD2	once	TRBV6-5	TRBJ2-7	CASSRDSGTEQYF	TGTGCCAGCAGTCGAGATAGCGGGACCGAGCAGTACTTC
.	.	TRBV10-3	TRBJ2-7	CATRLGGREQYF	TGTGCCACCAGGCTTGGTGGAAGAGAGCAGTACTTC
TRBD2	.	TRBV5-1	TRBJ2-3	CASSLGTSGSLRTDTQYF	TGCGCCAGCAGCCTGGGGACTAGCGGGAGTTTACGTACAGATACGCAGTATTTT
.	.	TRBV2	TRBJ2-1	CASSAPFNNEQFF	TGTGCCAGCAGTGCGCCCTTTAACAATGAGCAGTTCTTC
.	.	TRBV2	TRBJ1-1	CASSPTLTPNTEAFF	TGTGCCAGCAGCCCAACTCTAACCCCGAACACTGAAGCTTTCTTT
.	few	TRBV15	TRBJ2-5	CATSRDQDETQYF	TGTGCCACCAGCAGAGACCAGGACGAGACCCAGTACTTC
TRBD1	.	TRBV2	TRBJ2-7	CASKGTGGSHEQYF	TGTGCCAGCAAAGGGACAGGGGGCTCCCACGAGCAGTACTTC
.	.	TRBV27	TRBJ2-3	CASRPDTQYF	TGTGCCAGCAGACCAGATACGCAGTATTTT
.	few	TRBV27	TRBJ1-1	CASSFYRDRITEAFF	TGTGCCAGCAGTTTCTATAGGGATAGGATCACTGAAGCTTTCTTT
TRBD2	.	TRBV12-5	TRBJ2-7	CASGLVLGTSGYEQYF	TGTGCTAGTGGTTTGGTGCTGGGGACTAGCGGGTACGAGCAGTACTTC
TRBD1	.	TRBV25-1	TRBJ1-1	CASSFGQGTEAFF	TGTGCCAGCAGTTTCGGACAGGGTACTGAAGCTTTCTTT
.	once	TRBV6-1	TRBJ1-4	CASSEAWGLANEKLFF	TGTGCCAGCAGTGAAGCCTGGGGGCTGGCTAATGAAAAACTGTTTTTT
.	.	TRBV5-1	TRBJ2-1	CASATGFTYNEQFF	TGCGCCAGCGCCACAGGTTTTACCTACAATGAGCAGTTCTTC
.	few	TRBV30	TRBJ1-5	CAWSVKGRNQPQHF	TGTGCCTGGAGTGTAAAGGGGCGGAATCAGCCCCAGCATTTT
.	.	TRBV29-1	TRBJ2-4	CSVELQRAKNIQYF	TGCAGCGTTGAATTGCAACGGGCCAAAAACATTCAGTACTTC
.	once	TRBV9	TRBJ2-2	CASSEKGPGSAGELFF	TGTGCCAGCAGCGAGAAGGGGCCAGGGTCGGCCGGGGAGCTGTTTTTT
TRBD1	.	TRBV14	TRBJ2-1	CASSQGDSFYNEQFF	TGTGCCAGCAGCCAGGGGGACAGCTTCTACAATGAGCAGTTCTTC
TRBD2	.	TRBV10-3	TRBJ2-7	CAISESVSGRYEQYF	TGTGCCATCAGTGAGTCCGTTAGCGGGAGATACGAGCAGTACTTC
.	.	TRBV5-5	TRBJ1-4	CASSLYRVATNEKLFF	TGTGCCAGCAGCTTGTACAGGGTGGCAACTAATGAAAAACTGTTTTTT
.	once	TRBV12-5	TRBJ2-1	CASGWGLSDEQFF	TGTGCTAGTGGTTGGGGACTCTCGGATGAGCAGTTCTTC
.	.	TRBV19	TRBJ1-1	CASSWFVPGSVAEAFF	TGTGCCAGTAGTTGGTTTGTTCCAGGGTCGGTTGCTGAAGCTTTCTTT
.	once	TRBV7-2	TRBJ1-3	CASSSQGNTIYF	TGTGCCAGCAGCTCCCAGGGGAACACCATATATTTT
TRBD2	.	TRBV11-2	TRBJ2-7	CASSLGLAATYEQYF	TGTGCCAGCAGCCTAGGACTAGCGGCGACCTACGAGCAGTACTTC
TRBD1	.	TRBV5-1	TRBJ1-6	CASTPRQGADSPLHF	TGCGCCAGCACTCCGCGACAGGGTGCGGATTCACCCCTCCACTTT
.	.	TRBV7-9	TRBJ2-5	CASSLEGWGETQYF	TGTGCCAGCAGCTTAGAGGGATGGGGAGAGACCCAGTACTTC
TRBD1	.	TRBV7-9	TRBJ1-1	CASNDRDTEAFF	TGTGCCAGCAACGACAGGGACACTGAAGCTTTCTTT
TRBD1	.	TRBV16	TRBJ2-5	CASSTPGGVKSVTQYF	TGTGCCAGCAGCACCCCAGGGGGCGTTAAGAGTGTGACCCAGTACTTC
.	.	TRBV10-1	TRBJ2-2	CASSEQAATGELFF	TGCGCCAGCAGTGAGCAGGCGGCTACCGGGGAGCTGTTTTTT
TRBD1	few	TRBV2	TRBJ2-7	CASSGQGAQYF	TGTGCCAGCAGCGGACAGGGAGCGCAGTACTTC
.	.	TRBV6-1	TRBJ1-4	CASSETRLSNEKLFF	TGTGCCAGCAGTGAAACACGGTTGAGCAATGAAAAACTGTTTTTT
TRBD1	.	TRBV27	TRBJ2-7	CASGSGTVLLEQYF	TGTGCCAGCGGATCCGGGACAGTATTGCTCGAGCAGTACTTC
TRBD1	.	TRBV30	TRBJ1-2	CAWSGQGGYTF	TGTGCCTGGAGTGGACAGGGCGGCTACACCTTC
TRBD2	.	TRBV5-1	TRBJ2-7	CASSLEPGGPGAEQYF	TGCGCCAGCAGCTTGGAACCGGGAGGGCCAGGGGCCGAGCAGTACTTC
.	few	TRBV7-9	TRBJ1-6	CASSLQGPESPLHF	TGTGCCAGCAGCCTACAGGGCCCCGAGTCACCCCTCCACTTT
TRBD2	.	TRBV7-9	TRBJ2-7	CASSPLLAGGGSSYEQYF	TGTGCCAGCAGCCCCTTATTAGCGGGGGGCGGAAGCTCCTACGAGCAGTACTTC
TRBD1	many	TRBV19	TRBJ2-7	CASRPLDRGSYEQYF	TGTGCCAGTAGACCTCTGGACAGGGGATCCTACGAGCAGTACTTC
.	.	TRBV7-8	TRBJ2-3	CASSTQGLGTDTQYF	TGTGCCAGTTCTACACAGGGTTTAGGGACAGATACGCAGTATTTT
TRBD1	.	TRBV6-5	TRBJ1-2	CASRTTGGHGYTF	TGTGCCAGCAGGACGACAGGGGGCCATGGCTACACCTTC
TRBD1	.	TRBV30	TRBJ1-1	CAWDRGYTEAFF	TGTGCCTGGGACAGGGGGTACACTGAAGCTTTCTTT